Listed below are T cell receptor beta chains from one sample, sequenced in a study of response to subunit inactivated influenza vaccine. TCRdb itself ran the RT-PCR reads through MiXCR, one entry per CDR3 protein. Among about 780,000 distinct CDR3 sequences listed, less than 20% were seen once. The source was PBMCs from blood, collected less than 6 days after vaccination. The source of these receptors is a man in his forties or fifties who received an inactivated influenza vaccine. The CDR3 runs from the conserved cysteine through the conserved F or W. Each record gives: V gene, J gene, CDR3 protein.

TRBV20-1	TRBJ2-5	CSALAGLADSETQYF
TRBV29-1	TRBJ1-1	CSVEKQMNTEAFF
TRBV25-1	TRBJ1-2	CASSEKGFLGYTF
TRBV5-1	TRBJ2-7	CASSPPDSFLAGSYEQYF
TRBV20-1	TRBJ2-2	CCARGRDPGELFF
TRBV2	TRBJ2-1	CASSETRFTYNEQFF
TRBV4-1	TRBJ1-6	CASSQDRTGVNAPLHF
TRBV4-1	TRBJ1-3	CASRHGQGTNTIYF
TRBV3-1	TRBJ2-7	CASSQASGSRYEQYF
TRBV28	TRBJ2-4	CASSPEAKNIQYF
TRBV20-1	TRBJ2-5	CSARDLQSPEETQYF
TRBV25-1	TRBJ2-1	CASRASTGQHSGRAPYNEQFF
TRBV7-9	TRBJ2-2	CASGGPYTGELFF
TRBV10-3	TRBJ1-5	CAISESGGDQPQHF
TRBV4-3	TRBJ2-6	CASSQVGQGVSGANVLTF
TRBV12-3/TRBV12-4	TRBJ1-5	CASSLWAGSYQPQHF
TRBV28	TRBJ2-3	CASSLVSSFDTQYF
TRBV29-1	TRBJ1-1	CGVHNPGSANAFF
TRBV4-2	TRBJ2-1	CASSQAGGLPHNEQFF
TRBV28	TRBJ2-5	CASSLFPFGRGARETQYF
TRBV27	TRBJ1-2	CASSLKWDYGYTF
TRBV6-5	TRBJ1-2	CASSYLRTGGGYGYTF
TRBV29-1	TRBJ2-1	CSVENLGVEQFF
TRBV20-1	TRBJ1-2	CSARNGITDGYTF
TRBV7-2	TRBJ2-7	CASSVGLAGFEQYF
TRBV7-2	TRBJ2-1	CASTPIQDWRNEQFF
TRBV12-3/TRBV12-4	TRBJ2-3	CASSTDLAGVSDTQYF